This entry describes one T cell receptor (beta chain). This sample is part of a study of shared clonotypes between healthy human individuals. CD8 cells regarded as naive lacked CD45RO, were positively chosen for CCR7, and omitted terminally differentiated effector memory CD45RA+ cells. Trimming cost V 8 bases and J 3 bases, with 10 bases left between them. Germline V gives CDR1 LGHNT, CDR2 FRNRAP. CDR3 length equals 12 residues. Produced via immunoSEQ multiplex PCR; TCRdb's table is partial and in-frame only. The data hold under 1 million clones, with 90% to 98% observed a single time. The specimen sequenced was naive CD8+ T cells sorted from blood. V usage is TRBV12-5 and J usage is TRBJ1-1; a possible D gene is TRBD1 (5 bases). This clonotype was obtained from a man aged 30 to 39 in good health. DNA of the CDR3: TGTGCTAGTTCGGCAGGGTACACTGAAGCTTTCTTT. Its protein product is CASSAGYTEAFF.